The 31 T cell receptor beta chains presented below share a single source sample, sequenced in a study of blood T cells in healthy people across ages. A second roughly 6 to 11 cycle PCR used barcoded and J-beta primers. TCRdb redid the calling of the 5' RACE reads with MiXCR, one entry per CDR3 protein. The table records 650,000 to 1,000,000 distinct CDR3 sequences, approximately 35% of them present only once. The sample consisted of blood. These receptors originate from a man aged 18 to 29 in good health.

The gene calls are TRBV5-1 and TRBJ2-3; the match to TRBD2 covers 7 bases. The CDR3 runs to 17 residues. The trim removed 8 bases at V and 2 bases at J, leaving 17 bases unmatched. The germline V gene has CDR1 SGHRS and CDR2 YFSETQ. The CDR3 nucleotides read TGCGCCAGTCATACGGATCGAGCGGGATTCAACACAGATACGCAGTATTTT. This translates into CASHTDRAGFNTDTQYF. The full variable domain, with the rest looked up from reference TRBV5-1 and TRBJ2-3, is KAGVTQTPRYLIKTRGQQVTLSCSPISGHRSVSWYQQTPGQGLQFLFEYFSETQRNKGNFPGRFSGRQFSNSRSEMNVSTLELGDSALYLCASHTDRAGFNTDTQYFGPGTRLTVL.

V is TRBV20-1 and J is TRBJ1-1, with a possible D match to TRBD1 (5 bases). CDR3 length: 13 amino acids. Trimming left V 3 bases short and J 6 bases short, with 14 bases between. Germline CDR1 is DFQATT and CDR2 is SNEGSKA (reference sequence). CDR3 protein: CSARGGTDAEAFF. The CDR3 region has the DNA TGCAGTGCTAGGGGGGGTACGGACGCTGAAGCTTTCTTT.

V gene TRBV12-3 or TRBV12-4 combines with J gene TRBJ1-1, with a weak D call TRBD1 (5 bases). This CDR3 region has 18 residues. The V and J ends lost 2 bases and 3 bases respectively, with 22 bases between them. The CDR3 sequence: CASSLLGTPTSPYTEAFF. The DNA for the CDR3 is TGTGCCAGCAGTTTATTGGGGACGCCAACCTCCCCTTACACTGAAGCTTTCTTT.

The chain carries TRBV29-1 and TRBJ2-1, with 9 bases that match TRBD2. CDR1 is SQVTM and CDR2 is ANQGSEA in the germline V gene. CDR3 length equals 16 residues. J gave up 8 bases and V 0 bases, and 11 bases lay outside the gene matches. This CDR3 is CSVEDRGGGAAHEQFF. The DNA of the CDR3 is TGCAGCGTTGAAGATCGTGGCGGGGGGGCCGCCCATGAGCAGTTCTTC.

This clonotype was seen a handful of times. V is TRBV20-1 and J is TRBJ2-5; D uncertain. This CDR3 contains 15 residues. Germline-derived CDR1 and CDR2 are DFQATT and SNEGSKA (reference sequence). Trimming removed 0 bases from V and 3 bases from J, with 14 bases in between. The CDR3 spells CSARDSTAVEETQYF. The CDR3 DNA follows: TGCAGTGCTAGAGATTCAACGGCTGTTGAAGAGACCCAGTACTTC.

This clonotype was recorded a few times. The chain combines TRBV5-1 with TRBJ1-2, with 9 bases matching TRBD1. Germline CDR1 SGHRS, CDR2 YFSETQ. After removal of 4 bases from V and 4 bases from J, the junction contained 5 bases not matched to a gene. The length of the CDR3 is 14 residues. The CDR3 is CASSPGQGFYGYTF. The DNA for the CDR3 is TGCGCCAGCAGCCCCGGACAGGGGTTCTATGGCTACACCTTC.

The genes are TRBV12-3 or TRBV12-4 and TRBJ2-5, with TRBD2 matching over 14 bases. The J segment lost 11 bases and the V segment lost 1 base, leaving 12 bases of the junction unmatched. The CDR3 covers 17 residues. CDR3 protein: CASSLGGTSGGPNEQYF. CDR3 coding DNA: TGTGCCAGCAGTTTAGGTGGGACTAGCGGGGGCCCTAATGAGCAGTACTTC.

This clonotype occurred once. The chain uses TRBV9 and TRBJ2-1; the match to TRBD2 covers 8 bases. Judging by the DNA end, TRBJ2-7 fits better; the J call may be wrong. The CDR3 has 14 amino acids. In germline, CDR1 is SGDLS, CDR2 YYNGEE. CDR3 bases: TGTGCCAGCAGCGCACGACTAGCGATGAATGAGCAGTACTTC. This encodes CASSARLAMNEQYF.

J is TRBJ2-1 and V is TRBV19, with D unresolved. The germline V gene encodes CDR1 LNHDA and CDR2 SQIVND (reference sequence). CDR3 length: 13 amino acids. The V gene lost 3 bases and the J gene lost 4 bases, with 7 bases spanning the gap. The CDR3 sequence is CASSISDYNEQFF. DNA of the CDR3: TGTGCCAGTAGTATCTCGGATTACAATGAGCAGTTCTTC.

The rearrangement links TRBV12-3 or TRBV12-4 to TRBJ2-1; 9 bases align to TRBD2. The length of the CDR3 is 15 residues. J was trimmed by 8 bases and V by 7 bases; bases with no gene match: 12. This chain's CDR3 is CASTPGAGGPYEQFF. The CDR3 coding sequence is TGTGCCAGCACCCCCGGCGCGGGGGGGCCTTATGAGCAGTTCTTC.

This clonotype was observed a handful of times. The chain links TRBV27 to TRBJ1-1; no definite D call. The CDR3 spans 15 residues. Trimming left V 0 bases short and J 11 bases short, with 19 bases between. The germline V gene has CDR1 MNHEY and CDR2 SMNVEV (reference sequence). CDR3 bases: TGTGCCAGCAGTTTATCGCCGGGAACCGCGAGCGAGGCTTTCTTT. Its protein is CASSLSPGTASEAFF.

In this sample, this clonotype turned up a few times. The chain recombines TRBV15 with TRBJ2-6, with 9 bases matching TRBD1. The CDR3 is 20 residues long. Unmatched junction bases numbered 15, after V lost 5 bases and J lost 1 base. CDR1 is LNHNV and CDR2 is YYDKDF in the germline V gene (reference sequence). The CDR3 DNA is TGTGCCACCAGCCCAAATTGGCGGGACAGGGCGGGTTCTGGGGCCAACGTCCTGACTTTC. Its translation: CATSPNWRDRAGSGANVLTF.

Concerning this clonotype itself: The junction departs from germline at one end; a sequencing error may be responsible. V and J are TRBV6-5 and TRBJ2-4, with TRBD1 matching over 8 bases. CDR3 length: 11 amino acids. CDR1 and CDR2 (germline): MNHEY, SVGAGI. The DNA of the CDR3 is TGCGCCAGCGGACAGGGAAACATTCAGTACTTC. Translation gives CASGQGNIQYF.

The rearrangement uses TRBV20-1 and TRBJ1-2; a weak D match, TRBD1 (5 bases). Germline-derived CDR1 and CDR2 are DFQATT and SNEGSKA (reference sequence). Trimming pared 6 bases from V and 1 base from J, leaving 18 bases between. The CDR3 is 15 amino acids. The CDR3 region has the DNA TGCAGTGCCCTGGGACGGGGAAGTATTAACTATGGCTACACCTTC. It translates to CSALGRGSINYGYTF.

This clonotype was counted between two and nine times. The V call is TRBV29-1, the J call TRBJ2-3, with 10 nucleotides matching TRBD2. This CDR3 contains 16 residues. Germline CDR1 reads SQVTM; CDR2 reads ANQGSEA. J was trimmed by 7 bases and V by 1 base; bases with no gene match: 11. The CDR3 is CSVEGRAPSGGYTQYF. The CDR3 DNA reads TGCAGCGTTGAAGGTCGTGCCCCTAGCGGGGGTTATACGCAGTATTTT.

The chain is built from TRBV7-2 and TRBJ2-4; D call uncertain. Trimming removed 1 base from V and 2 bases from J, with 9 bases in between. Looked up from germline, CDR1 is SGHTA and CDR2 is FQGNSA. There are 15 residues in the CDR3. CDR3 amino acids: CASSLGASTKNIQYF. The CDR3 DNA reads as TGTGCCAGCAGCTTAGGCGCCAGTACCAAAAACATTCAGTACTTC.

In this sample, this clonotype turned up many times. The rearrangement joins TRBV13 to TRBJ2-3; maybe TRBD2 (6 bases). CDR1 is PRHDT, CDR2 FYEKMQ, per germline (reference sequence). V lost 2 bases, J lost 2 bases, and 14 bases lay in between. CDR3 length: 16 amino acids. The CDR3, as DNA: TGTGCCAGCAGCTTAACCGGGACTCCTTACACAGATACGCAGTATTTT. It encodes CASSLTGTPYTDTQYF.

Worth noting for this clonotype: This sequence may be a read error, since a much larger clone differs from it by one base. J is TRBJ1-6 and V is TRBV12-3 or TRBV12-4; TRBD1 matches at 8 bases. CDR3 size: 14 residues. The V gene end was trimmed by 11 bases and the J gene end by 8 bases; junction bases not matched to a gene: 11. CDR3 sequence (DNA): TGTGCCGGCACCTTCACAGGGGGACATTCACCCCTCCACTTT. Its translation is CAGTFTGGHSPLHF.

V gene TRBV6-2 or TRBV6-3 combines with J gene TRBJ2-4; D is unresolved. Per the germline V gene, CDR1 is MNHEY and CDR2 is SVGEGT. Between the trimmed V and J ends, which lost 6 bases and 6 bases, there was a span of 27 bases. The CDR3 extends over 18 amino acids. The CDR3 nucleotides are TGTGCCAGCAGCCCGAAGACACCCGAACCGATAACAAGAAACATTCAGTACTTC. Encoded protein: CASSPKTPEPITRNIQYF.

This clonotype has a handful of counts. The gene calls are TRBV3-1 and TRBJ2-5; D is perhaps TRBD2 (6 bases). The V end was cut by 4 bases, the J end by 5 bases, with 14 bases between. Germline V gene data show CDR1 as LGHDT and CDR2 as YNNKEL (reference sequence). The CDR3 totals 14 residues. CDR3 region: CASSLGPEGETQYF. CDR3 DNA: TGTGCCAGCAGCCTAGGACCGGAGGGGGAGACCCAGTACTTC.

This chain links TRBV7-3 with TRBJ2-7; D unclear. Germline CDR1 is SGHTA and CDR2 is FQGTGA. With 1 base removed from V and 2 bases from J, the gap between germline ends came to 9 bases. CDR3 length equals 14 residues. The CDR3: CASSLMGSTYEQYF. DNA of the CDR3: TGTGCCAGCAGCTTAATGGGCAGCACCTACGAGCAGTACTTC.

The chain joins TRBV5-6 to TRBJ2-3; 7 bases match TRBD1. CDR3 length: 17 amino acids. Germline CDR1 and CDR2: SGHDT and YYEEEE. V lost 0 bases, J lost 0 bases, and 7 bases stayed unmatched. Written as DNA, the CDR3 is TGTGCCAGCAGCTTGGCATCCGGGACAGCGAGCACAGATACGCAGTATTTT. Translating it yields CASSLASGTASTDTQYF.

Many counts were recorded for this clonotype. The CDR3 region has the DNA TGCGCCAGCAGCCATATTTCCGCAAGCACCGGGTACCCAGATACGCAGTATTTT. The encoded protein is CASSHISASTGYPDTQYF. J is TRBJ2-3 and V is TRBV4-3; D call uncertain. CDR1 and CDR2 (germline): LGHNA, YSLEER. The germline V and J ends were trimmed by 3 bases and 4 bases, with 23 bases remaining between them. The CDR3 totals 18 residues.

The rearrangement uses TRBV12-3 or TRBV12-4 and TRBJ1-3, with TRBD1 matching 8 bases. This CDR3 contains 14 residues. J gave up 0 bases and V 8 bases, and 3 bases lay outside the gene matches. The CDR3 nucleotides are TGTGCCAGCCGACAGGGGAACTCTGGAAACACCATATATTTT. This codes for CASRQGNSGNTIYF.

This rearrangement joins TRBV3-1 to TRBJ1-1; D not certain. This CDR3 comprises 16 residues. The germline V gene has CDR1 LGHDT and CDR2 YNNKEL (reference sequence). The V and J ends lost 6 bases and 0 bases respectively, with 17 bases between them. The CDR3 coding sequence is TGTGCCAGCAGTCAATTCTCCCAGAACATGAACACTGAAGCTTTCTTT. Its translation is CASSQFSQNMNTEAFF.

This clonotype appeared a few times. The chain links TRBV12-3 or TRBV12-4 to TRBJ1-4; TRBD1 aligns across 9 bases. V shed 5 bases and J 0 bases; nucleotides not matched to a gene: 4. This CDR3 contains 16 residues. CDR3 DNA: TGTGCCAGCAGTCCATGGGACAGGGCAACTAATGAAAAACTGTTTTTT. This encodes CASSPWDRATNEKLFF.

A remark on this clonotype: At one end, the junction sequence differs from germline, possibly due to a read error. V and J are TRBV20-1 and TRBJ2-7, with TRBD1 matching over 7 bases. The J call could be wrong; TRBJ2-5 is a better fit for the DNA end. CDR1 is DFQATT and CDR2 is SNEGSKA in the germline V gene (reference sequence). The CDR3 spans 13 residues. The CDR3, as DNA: TGCCGTGCTCTACGACAGGGCCGGGAGACCCAGTACTTC. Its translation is CRALRQGRETQYF.

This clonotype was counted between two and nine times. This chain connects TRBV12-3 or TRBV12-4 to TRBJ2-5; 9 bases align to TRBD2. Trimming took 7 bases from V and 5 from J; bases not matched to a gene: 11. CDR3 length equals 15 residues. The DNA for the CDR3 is TGTGCCAGCATGGGCGGGGGGGCGATCACGGAGACCCAGTACTTC. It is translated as CASMGGGAITETQYF.

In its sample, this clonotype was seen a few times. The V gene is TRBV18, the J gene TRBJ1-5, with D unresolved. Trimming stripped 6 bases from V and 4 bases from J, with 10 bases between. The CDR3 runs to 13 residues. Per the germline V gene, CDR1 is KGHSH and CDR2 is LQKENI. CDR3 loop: CASSPDENQPQHF. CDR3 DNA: TGTGCCAGCTCTCCAGACGAAAATCAGCCCCAGCATTTT.

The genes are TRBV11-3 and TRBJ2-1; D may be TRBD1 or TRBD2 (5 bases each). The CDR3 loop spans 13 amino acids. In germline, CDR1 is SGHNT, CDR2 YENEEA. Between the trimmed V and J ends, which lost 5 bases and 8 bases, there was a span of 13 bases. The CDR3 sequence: CASSVSGTDEQFF. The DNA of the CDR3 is TGTGCCAGCAGCGTCTCCGGGACGGATGAGCAGTTCTTC.

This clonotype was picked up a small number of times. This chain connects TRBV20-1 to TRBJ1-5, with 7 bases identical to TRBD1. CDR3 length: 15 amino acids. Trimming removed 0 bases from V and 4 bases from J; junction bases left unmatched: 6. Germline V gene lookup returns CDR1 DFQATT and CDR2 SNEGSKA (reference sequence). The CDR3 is CSARDGAGGNQPQHF. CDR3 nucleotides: TGCAGTGCTAGAGATGGGGCAGGGGGGAATCAGCCCCAGCATTTT.